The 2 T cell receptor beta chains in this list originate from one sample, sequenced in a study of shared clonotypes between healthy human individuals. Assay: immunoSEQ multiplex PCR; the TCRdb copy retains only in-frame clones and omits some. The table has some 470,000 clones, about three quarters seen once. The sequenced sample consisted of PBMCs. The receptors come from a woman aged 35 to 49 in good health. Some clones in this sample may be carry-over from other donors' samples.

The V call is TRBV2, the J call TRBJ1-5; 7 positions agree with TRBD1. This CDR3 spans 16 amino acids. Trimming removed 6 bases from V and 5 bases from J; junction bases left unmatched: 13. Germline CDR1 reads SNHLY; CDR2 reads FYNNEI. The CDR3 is CASRGSGTASYQPQHF. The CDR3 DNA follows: TGTGCCAGCAGAGGCTCTGGGACAGCCTCCTATCAGCCCCAGCATTTT.

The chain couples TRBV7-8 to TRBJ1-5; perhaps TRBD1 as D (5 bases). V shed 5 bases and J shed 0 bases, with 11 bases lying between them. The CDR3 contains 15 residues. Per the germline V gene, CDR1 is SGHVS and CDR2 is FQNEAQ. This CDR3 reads CASSLDKISNQPQHF. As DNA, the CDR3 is TGTGCCAGCAGCCTGGACAAGATTAGCAATCAGCCCCAGCATTTT.